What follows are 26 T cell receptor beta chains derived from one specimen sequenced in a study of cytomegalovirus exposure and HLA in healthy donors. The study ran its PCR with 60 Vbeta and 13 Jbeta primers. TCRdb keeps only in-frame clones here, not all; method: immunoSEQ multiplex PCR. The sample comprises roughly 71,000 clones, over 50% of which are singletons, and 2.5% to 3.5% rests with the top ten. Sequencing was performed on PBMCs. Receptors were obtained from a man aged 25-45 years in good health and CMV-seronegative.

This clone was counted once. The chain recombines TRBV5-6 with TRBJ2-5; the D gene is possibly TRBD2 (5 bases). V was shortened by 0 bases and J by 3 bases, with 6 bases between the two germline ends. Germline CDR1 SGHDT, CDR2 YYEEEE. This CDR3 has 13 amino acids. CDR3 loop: CASSLGGEETQYF. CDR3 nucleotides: TGTGCCAGCAGCTTGGGGGGAGAAGAGACCCAGTACTTC. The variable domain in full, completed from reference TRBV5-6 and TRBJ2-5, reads DAGVTQSPTHLIKTRGQQVTLRCSPKSGHDTVSWYQQALGQGPQFIFQYYEEEERQRGNFPDRFSGHQFPNYSSELNVNALLLGDSALYLCASSLGGEETQYFGPGTRLLVL.

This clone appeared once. DNA of the CDR3: TGTGCCAGCAGCTTAGTAGATAACAGGGGGATTGGTGGAAACACCATATATTTT. Translated, it gives CASSLVDNRGIGGNTIYF. The rearrangement links TRBV7-6 to TRBJ1-3; 8 bases agree with TRBD1. The CDR3 runs to 18 residues. V shed 1 base and J 3 bases; nucleotides not matched to a gene: 11. Germline assignment: CDR1 SGHVS and CDR2 FNYEAQ.

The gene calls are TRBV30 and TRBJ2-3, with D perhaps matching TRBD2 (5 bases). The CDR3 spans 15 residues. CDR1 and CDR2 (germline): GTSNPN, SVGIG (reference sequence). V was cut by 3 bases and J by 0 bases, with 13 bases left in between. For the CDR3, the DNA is TGTGCCTGGAGCATCGGGAAGTCTAGCACAGATACGCAGTATTTT. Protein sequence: CAWSIGKSSTDTQYF.

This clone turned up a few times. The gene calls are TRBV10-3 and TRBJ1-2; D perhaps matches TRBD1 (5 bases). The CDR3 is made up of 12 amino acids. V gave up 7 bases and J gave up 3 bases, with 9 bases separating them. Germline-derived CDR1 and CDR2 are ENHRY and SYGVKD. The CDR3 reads CAITGSDYGYTF. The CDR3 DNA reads TGTGCCATCACAGGGTCCGACTATGGCTACACCTTC.

CDR3 region: CASSRNRGHMNTEAFF. The CDR3, as DNA: TGTGCCAGCAGCCGAAACAGGGGGCACATGAACACTGAAGCTTTCTTT. The rearrangement uses TRBV5-8 and TRBJ1-1, with 9 bases fitting TRBD1. The CDR3 runs 16 residues. Looked up from germline, CDR1 is SGHTS and CDR2 is YDEGEE. The V and J ends lost 4 bases and 0 bases, in that order; junction bases with no gene match: 7.

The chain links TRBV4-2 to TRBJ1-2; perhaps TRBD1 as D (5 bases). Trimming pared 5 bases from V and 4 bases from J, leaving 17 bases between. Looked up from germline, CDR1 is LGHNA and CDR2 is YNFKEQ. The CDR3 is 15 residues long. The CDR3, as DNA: TGTGCCAGCAGCAGGGATACGGGGGAGGCCTATGGCTACACCTTC. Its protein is CASSRDTGEAYGYTF.

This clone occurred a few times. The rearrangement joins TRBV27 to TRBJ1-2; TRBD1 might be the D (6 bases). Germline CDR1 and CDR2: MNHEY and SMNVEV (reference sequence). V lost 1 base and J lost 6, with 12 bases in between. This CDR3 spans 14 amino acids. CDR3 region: CASSLFGGGNGYTF. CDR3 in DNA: TGTGCCAGCAGTTTATTCGGGGGGGGCAATGGCTACACCTTC.

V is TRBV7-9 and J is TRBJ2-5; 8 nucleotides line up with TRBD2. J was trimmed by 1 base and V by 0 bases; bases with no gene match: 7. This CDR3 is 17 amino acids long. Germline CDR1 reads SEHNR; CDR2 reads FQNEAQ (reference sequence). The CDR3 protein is CASSLAFGGGIQETQYF. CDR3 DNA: TGTGCCAGCAGCTTAGCGTTCGGCGGGGGGATCCAAGAGACCCAGTACTTC.

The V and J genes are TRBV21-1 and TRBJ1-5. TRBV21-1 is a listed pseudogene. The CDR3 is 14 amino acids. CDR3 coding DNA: TGTGCCAGCCCAAGGGCGGGGAACAATCAGCCCCAGCATTTT. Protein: CASPRAGNNQPQHF.

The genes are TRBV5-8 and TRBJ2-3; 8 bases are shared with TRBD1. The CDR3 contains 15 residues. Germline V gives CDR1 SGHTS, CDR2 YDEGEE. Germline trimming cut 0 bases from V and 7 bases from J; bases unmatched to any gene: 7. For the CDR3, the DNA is TGTGCCAGCAGCTTGGGGGGAACAGGGGGGCATACGCAGTATTTT. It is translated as CASSLGGTGGHTQYF. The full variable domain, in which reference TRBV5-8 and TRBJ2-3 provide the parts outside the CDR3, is EAGVTQSPTHLIKTRGQQATLRCSPISGHTSVYWYQQALGLGLQFLLWYDEGEERNRGNFPPRFSGRQFPNYSSELNVNALELEDSALYLCASSLGGTGGHTQYFGPGTRLTVL.

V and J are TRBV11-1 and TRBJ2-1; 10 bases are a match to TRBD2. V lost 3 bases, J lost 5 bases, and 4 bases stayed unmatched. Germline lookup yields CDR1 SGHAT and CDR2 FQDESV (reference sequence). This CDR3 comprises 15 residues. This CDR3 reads CASSFGSGGDNEQFF. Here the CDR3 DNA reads TGTGCCAGCAGCTTTGGGAGCGGGGGGGACAATGAGCAGTTCTTC. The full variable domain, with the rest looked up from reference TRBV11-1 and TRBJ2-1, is EAEVAQSPRYKITEKSQAVAFWCDPISGHATLYWYRQILGQGPELLVQFQDESVVDDSQLPKDRFSAERLKGVDSTLKIQPAELGDSAMYLCASSFGSGGDNEQFFGPGTRLTVL.

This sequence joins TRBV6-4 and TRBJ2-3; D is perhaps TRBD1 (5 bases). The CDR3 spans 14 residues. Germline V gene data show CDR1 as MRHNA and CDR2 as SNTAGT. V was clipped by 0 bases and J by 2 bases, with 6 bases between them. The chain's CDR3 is CASSDSGDTDTQYF. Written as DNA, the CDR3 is TGTGCCAGCAGTGACTCAGGGGACACAGATACGCAGTATTTT.

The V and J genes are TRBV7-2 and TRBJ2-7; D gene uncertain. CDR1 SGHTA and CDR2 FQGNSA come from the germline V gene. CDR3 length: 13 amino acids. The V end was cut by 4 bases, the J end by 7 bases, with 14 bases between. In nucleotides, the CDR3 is TGTGCCAGCAGCTCCCCCACTACGCAGGAGCAGTACTTC. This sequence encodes CASSSPTTQEQYF.

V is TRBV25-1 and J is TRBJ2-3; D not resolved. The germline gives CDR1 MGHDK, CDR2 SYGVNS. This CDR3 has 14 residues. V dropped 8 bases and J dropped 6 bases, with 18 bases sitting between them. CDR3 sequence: CASASPPLTDTQYF. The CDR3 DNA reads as TGTGCCAGCGCTAGTCCCCCACTGACGGATACGCAGTATTTT.

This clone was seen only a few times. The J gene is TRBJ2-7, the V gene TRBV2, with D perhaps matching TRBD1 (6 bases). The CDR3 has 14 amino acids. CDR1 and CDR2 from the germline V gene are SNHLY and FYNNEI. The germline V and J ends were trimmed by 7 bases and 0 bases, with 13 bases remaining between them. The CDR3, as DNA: TGTGCCAGCAATAACAGGGAGAGCTCCTACGAGCAGTACTTC. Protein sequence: CASNNRESSYEQYF.

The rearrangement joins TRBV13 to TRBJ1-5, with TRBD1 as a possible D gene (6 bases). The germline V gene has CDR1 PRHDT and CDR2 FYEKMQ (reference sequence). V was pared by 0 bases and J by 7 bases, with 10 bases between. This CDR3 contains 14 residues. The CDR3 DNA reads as TGTGCCAGCAGCTTAGGCACAGGGAAACAGCCCCAGCATTTT. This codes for CASSLGTGKQPQHF. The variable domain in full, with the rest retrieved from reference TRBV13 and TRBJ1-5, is AAGVIQSPRHLIKEKRETATLKCYPIPRHDTVYWYQQGPGQDPQFLISFYEKMQSDKGSIPDRFSAQQFSDYHSELNMSSLELGDSALYFCASSLGTGKQPQHFGDGTRLSIL.

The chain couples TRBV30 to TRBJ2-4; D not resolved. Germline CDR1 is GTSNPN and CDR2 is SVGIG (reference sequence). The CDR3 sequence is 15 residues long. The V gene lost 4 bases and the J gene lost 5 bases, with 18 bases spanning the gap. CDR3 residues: CAWTVSSGWENIQYF. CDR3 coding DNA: TGTGCCTGGACCGTATCGTCAGGTTGGGAAAACATTCAGTACTTC.

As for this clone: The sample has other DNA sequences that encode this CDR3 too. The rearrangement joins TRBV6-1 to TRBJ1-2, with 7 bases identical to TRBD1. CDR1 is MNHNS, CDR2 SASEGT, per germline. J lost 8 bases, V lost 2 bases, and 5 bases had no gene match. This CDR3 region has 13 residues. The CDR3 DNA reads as TGTGCCAGCAGTGAAACAGGGGAACGAGGCTACACCTTC. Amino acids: CASSETGERGYTF.

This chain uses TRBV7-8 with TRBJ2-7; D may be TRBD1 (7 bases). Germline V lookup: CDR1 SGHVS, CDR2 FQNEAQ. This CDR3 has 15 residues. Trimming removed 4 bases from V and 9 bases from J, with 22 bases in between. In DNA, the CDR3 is TGTGCCAGCAGCTCCCCGGCCTACAGGGGAGGTGGGCAGTACTTC. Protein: CASSSPAYRGGGQYF.

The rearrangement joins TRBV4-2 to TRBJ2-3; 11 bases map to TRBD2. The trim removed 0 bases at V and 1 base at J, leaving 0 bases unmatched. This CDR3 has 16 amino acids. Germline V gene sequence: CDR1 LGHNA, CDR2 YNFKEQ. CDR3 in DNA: TGTGCCAGCAGCCAAGAACTAGCGGGGGGCACAGATACGCAGTATTTT. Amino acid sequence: CASSQELAGGTDTQYF.

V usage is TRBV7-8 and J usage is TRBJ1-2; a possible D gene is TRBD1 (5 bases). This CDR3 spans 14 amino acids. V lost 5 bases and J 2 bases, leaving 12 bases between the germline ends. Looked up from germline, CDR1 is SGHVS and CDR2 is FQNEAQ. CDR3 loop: CASSSRQSNYGYTF. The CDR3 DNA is TGTGCCAGCAGCAGCCGACAGTCGAACTATGGCTACACCTTC.

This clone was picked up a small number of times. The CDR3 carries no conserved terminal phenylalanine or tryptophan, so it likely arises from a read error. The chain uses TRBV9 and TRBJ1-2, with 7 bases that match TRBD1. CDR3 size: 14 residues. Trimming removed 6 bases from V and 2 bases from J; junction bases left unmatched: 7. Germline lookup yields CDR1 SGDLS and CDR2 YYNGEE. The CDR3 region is CASTKEGQNYGYTV. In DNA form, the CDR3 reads TGTGCCAGCACTAAAGAGGGACAGAACTATGGCTACACCGTC.

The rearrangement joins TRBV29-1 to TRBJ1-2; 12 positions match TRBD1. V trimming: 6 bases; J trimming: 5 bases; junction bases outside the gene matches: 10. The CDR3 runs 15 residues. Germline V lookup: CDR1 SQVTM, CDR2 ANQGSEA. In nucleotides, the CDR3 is TGCAGCGTAACCGGGACAGGGGGCGCGGTTTATGGCTACACCTTC. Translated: CSVTGTGGAVYGYTF.

CDR3 loop: CASSLGRSIGTEAFF. The CDR3 coding sequence is TGTGCCAGCAGCTTGGGGAGAAGTATAGGCACTGAAGCTTTCTTT. The chain links TRBV5-6 to TRBJ1-1; D gene unclear. V dropped 0 bases and J dropped 4 bases, with 13 bases sitting between them. Germline V lookup: CDR1 SGHDT, CDR2 YYEEEE. The CDR3 has 15 amino acids.

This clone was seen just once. CDR3 bases: TGCACCAGCAGCCAAGGCGACAGGAATCAGCCCCAGCATTTT. Protein sequence: CTSSQGDRNQPQHF. The chain uses TRBV1 and TRBJ1-5; TRBD1, the table's D call, lacks a check against the DNA. TRBV1 is classified as a pseudogene. The CDR3 totals 14 residues.

The CDR3 nucleotides read TGTGCCAGCAGCAGCGGGGGAAGGGGCGAGCAGTACTTC. Residues: CASSSGGRGEQYF. The rearrangement joins TRBV7-8 to TRBJ2-7; 8 bases match TRBD2. CDR3 size: 13 residues. Germline assignment: CDR1 SGHVS and CDR2 FQNEAQ. With 5 bases clipped from V and 6 bases from J, the junction kept 6 bases outside the gene matches. Combining the CDR3 with reference TRBV7-8 and TRBJ2-7 gives the whole variable domain GAGVSQSPRYKVAKRGQDVALRCDPISGHVSLFWYQQALGQGPEFLTYFQNEAQLDKSGLPSDRFFAERPEGSVSTLKIQRTQQEDSAVYLCASSSGGRGEQYFGPGTRLTVT.